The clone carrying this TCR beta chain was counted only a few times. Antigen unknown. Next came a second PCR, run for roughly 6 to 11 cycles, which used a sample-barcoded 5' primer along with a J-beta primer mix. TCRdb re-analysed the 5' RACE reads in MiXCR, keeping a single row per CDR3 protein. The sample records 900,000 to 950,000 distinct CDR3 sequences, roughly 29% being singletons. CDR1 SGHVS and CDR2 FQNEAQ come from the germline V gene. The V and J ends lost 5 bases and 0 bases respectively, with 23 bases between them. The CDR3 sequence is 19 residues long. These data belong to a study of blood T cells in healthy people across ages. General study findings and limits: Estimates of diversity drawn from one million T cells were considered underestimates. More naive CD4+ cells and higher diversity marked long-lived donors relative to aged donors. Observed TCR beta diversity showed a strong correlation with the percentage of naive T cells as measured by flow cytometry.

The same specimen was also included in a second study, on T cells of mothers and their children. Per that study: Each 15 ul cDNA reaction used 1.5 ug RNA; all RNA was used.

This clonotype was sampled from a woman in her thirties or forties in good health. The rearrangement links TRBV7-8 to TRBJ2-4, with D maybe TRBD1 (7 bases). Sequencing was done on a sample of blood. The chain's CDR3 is CASSGPGQNRDLAKNIQYF. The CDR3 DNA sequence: TGTGCCAGCAGCGGTCCGGGACAGAATAGGGACTTAGCCAAAAACATTCAGTACTTC.